The T cell receptor (beta chain) under discussion was sequenced for a study of CD8 T cells in Susac syndrome. Regarding the study as a whole: It was acknowledged in the study that the number of individuals who were included in its TCR sequencing and HLA analysis was relatively small.

RNA, at 0.5 to 1 ug, was reverse transcribed with random hexamers. The CDR3 of TCR beta was amplified by immunoSEQ multiplex PCR across 54 Vbeta and 13 Jbeta. TCRdb analysed the immunoSEQ multiplex PCR reads with MiXCR anew, one entry per CDR3 protein. The sample has about 250,000 distinct CDR3 sequences; approximately 92% are singletons. As concerns this clonotype: What it binds is unknown.

The authors sequenced TCR beta from blood CD8+ and CD4+ T cells. This CDR3 contains 17 residues. Unmatched junction bases numbered 12, after V lost 3 bases and J lost 4 bases. Per germline, CDR1 SGHNT and CDR2 YYREEE (reference sequence). Source material: CD4+ T cells from PBMCs. The TCR comes from a human donor with multiple sclerosis. V gene TRBV5-4 combines with J gene TRBJ2-2; 7 positions agree with TRBD1. The CDR3 loop is CASSSPSQGVSTGELFF. CDR3 bases: TGTGCCAGCAGCTCACCCTCCCAGGGGGTCAGCACCGGGGAGCTGTTTTTT.